The 15 T cell receptor beta chains presented below share a single source sample, sequenced in a study of long-term antiretroviral therapy in people with HIV. With survey level as its setting, the immunoSEQ assay was v3.0. Repertoires were generated with immunoSEQ multiplex PCR, while TCRdb's copy carries only in-frame clones and drops some. Seen here are about 13,000 clones, approximately 80% observed once, and the top ten hold 14%. Sequenced material: unsorted PBMCs, taken 1.3 years after starting antiretroviral therapy. Receptor source: a woman aged 18-29 years with HIV.

The J gene is TRBJ1-2, the V gene TRBV28; the D gene is possibly TRBD1 (6 bases). The germline V gene encodes CDR1 MDHEN and CDR2 SYDVKM. V was pared by 5 bases and J by 5 bases, with 12 bases between. This CDR3 has 13 amino acids. The CDR3 DNA reads TGTGCCAGCAGTCGGACAGCGACATATGGCTACACCTTC. Amino acids: CASSRTATYGYTF.

This clone has just one count. The chain combines TRBV7-3 with TRBJ2-7, with 7 bases identical to TRBD2. Germline CDR1 reads SGHTA; CDR2 reads FQGTGA. V lost 4 bases to trimming and J lost 6 bases; unmatched junction nucleotides: 6. There are 13 residues in the CDR3. This CDR3 reads CASSYTGTTEQYF. In DNA, the CDR3 is TGTGCCAGCAGCTATACCGGGACTACCGAGCAGTACTTC.

The chain joins TRBV6-1 to TRBJ1-4; tentative D call: TRBD1 (5 bases). The CDR3 totals 15 residues. The V gene's germline CDR1 is MNHNS and CDR2 SASEGT. The V gene lost 1 base and the J gene lost 8 bases, with 14 bases spanning the gap. CDR3 loop: CASSEVLEGNEKLFF. The CDR3 coding sequence is TGTGCCAGCAGTGAAGTTCTGGAGGGGAACGAAAAACTGTTTTTT.

The gene calls are TRBV4-2 and TRBJ2-1, with 11 bases identical to TRBD1. V gave up 4 bases and J gave up 8 bases; unmatched junction bases: 10. The CDR3 is made up of 16 amino acids. CDR1 and CDR2 (germline): LGHNA, YNFKEQ. For the CDR3, the DNA is TGTGCCAGCAGCCCAATTATCGGGACAGGGGGGGATGAGCAGTTCTTC. Amino acid sequence: CASSPIIGTGGDEQFF.

This sequence joins TRBV11-1 and TRBJ1-2; 8 bases line up with TRBD1. V gave up 5 bases and J gave up 5 bases; unmatched junction bases: 10. There are 15 residues in the CDR3. Germline V gene data show CDR1 as SGHAT and CDR2 as FQDESV (reference sequence). CDR3 loop: CASSRTGNIRYGYTF. The CDR3 nucleotides read TGTGCCAGCAGCCGGACAGGGAACATTCGATATGGCTACACCTTC.

The chain links TRBV28 to TRBJ2-5; maybe TRBD1 (5 bases). V lost 2 bases and J 5 bases, leaving 15 bases between the germline ends. CDR3 length: 15 amino acids. In germline, CDR1 is MDHEN, CDR2 SYDVKM. CDR3 region: CASSLRGASEETQYF. CDR3 coding DNA: TGTGCCAGCAGTTTAAGGGGCGCATCTGAGGAGACCCAGTACTTC.

The chain links TRBV10-1 to TRBJ2-2; D unresolved. This CDR3 comprises 13 residues. The V end was cut by 7 bases, the J end by 6 bases, with 12 bases between. Germline V gives CDR1 WNHNN, CDR2 SYGVQD (reference sequence). As DNA, the CDR3 is TGCGCCAGCAAGGTCGGCCCCGCCGGGGAGCTGTTTTTT. Amino acid sequence: CASKVGPAGELFF.

By sample fraction, this clone is large. CDR3 in DNA: TGTGCCAGCAGCGGGGACTTATCTCAAGAGACCCAGTACTTC. Protein sequence: CASSGDLSQETQYF. This sequence joins TRBV9 and TRBJ2-5; tentative D call: TRBD2 (6 bases). The CDR3 is 14 amino acids. Germline CDR1 is SGDLS and CDR2 is YYNGEE. V lost 3 bases to trimming and J lost 2 bases, with 11 bases between them. The full variable domain, completed using reference TRBV9 and TRBJ2-5, is DSGVTQTPKHLITATGQRVTLRCSPRSGDLSVYWYQQSLDQGLQFLIQYYNGEERAKGNILERFSAQQFPDLHSELNLSSLELGDSALYFCASSGDLSQETQYFGPGTRLLVL.

The chain uses TRBV9 and TRBJ1-2; TRBD1 agrees at 10 bases. V was clipped by 1 base and J by 7 bases; unmatched bases: 4. CDR3 length equals 14 residues. Looked up from germline, CDR1 is SGDLS and CDR2 is YYNGEE. CDR3 bases: TGTGCCAGCAGCGTACCGGGACAGGGGTTTGGCTACACCTTC. Translating gives CASSVPGQGFGYTF.

The chain has TRBV14 and TRBJ1-1; D possibly corresponds to TRBD1 (6 bases). Germline values: CDR1 SGHDN, CDR2 FVKESK. V lost 5 bases, J lost 6 bases, and 13 bases lay in between. CDR3 length: 13 residues. As DNA, the CDR3 is TGTGCCAGCAGCGTAAAACAGGGCGCTGAAGCTTTCTTT. Encoded protein: CASSVKQGAEAFF.

The rearrangement joins TRBV5-1 to TRBJ1-4, with 9 bases lining up with TRBD1. Per germline, CDR1 SGHRS and CDR2 YFSETQ. V lost 2 bases, J lost 4 bases, and 6 bases stayed unmatched. The CDR3 runs to 16 residues. The CDR3 coding sequence is TGCGCCAGCAGCTTCGGGACAGGGACCTTTAATGAAAAACTGTTTTTT. It encodes CASSFGTGTFNEKLFF.

The chain recombines TRBV2 with TRBJ2-3; 8 bases map to TRBD2. The length of the CDR3 is 16 residues. Germline-derived CDR1 and CDR2 are SNHLY and FYNNEI. The J segment lost 1 base and the V segment lost 7 bases, leaving 10 bases of the junction unmatched. CDR3 protein: CASITGGLAGTDTQYF. As DNA, the CDR3 is TGTGCCAGCATTACCGGAGGACTAGCCGGCACAGATACGCAGTATTTT. Looking up the rest from reference TRBV2 and TRBJ2-3 gives the full variable domain: EPEVTQTPSHQVTQMGQEVILRCVPISNHLYFYWYRQILGQKVEFLVSFYNNEISEKSEIFDDQFSVERPDGSNFTLKIRSTKLEDSAMYFCASITGGLAGTDTQYFGPGTRLTVL.

The CDR3 DNA reads as TGCGCCAGCAGCTCTAGAGGGCCTACAGGGTTGGTAAACATTCAGTACTTC. This codes for CASSSRGPTGLVNIQYF. The chain employs TRBV5-1 and TRBJ2-4, with a possible D match to TRBD1 (6 bases). The V gene lost 3 bases and the J gene lost 6 bases, with 22 bases spanning the gap. Germline V gives CDR1 SGHRS, CDR2 YFSETQ. This CDR3 is 17 amino acids long.

CDR3 sequence: CASSLAREALGGEQYF. The CDR3 region has the DNA TGTGCCAGCAGCCTAGCTCGGGAGGCCTTAGGGGGCGAGCAGTACTTC. J is TRBJ2-7 and V is TRBV5-4; D possibly corresponds to TRBD2 (7 bases). With 4 bases removed from V and 6 bases from J, the gap between germline ends came to 23 bases. The CDR3 extends over 16 amino acids. From germline, CDR1 is SGHNT and CDR2 YYREEE (reference sequence).

The V gene is TRBV4-2, the J gene TRBJ2-3; D may be TRBD1 or TRBD2 (6 bases each). This CDR3 has 16 amino acids. The V and J ends lost 0 bases and 0 bases respectively, with 10 bases between them. The V gene's germline CDR1 is LGHNA and CDR2 YNFKEQ. The CDR3 region is CASSQESGASTDTQYF. Written as DNA, the CDR3 is TGTGCCAGCAGCCAAGAATCGGGGGCTAGCACAGATACGCAGTATTTT.